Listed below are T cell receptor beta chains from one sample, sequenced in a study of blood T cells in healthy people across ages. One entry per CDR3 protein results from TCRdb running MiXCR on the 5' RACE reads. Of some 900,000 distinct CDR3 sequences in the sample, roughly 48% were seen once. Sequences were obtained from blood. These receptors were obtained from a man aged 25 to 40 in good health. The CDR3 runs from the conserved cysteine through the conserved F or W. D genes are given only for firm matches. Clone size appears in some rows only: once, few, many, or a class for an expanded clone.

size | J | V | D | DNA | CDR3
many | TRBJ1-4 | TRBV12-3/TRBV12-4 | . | TGTGCCAGCAGTTTAGGGGCCCGTGAAAAACTGTTTTTT | CASSLGAREKLFF
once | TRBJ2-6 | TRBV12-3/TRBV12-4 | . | TGTCCCAGCAGTGACAGACGTCGAGGGGTAACTACCTCTGGGGCCAACGTCCTGACTTTC | CPSSDRRRGVTTSGANVLTF
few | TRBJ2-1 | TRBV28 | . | TGTGCCAGCAGTTTGGGTGGACAGTATGAGCAGTTCTTC | CASSLGGQYEQFF
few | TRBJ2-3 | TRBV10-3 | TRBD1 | TGTGCCATCAGGGGACAGGGTAAAACAGATACGCAGTATTTT | CAIRGQGKTDTQYF
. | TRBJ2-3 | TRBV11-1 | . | TGTGCCAGCAGAGGGCCCCCCGGAGCGCAGTATTTT | CASRGPPGAQYF
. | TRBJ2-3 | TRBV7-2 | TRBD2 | TGTGCCAGCAGCGACAGCGGGGGGGATGACACAGATACGCAGTATTTT | CASSDSGGDDTDTQYF
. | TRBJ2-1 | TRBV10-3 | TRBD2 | TGTGCCATCAGGGATAGCGGGGGGGCCCTCAATGAGCAGTTCTTC | CAIRDSGGALNEQFF
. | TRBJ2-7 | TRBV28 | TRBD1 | TGTGCCAGCATAACGACAGGGGCCTACGAGCAGTACTTC | CASITTGAYEQYF
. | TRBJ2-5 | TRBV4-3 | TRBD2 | TGCGCCAGCAGCCAAGATAGGGCTAGCGGGGGGGAGGAGACCCAGTACTTC | CASSQDRASGGEETQYF
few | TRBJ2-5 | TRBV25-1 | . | TGTGCCAGCAGTGACGGCGGGGCAGGACAAGAGACCCAGTACTTC | CASSDGGAGQETQYF
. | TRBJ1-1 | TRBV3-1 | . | TGTGCCAGCAGTCATGGAGGGGAAGCTTTCTTT | CASSHGGEAFF
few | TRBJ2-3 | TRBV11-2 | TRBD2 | TGTGCCAGCAGCACGGGACTAGCGGGAGATACGCAGTATTTT | CASSTGLAGDTQYF
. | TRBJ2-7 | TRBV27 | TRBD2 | TGTGCCAGCAGTTTAGTCGGGACTAGCGGCTTCTACGAGCAGTACTTC | CASSLVGTSGFYEQYF
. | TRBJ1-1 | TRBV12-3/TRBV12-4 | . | TGTGCCAGCAGCTGCCTCAGGGACGGCCGAGAGGGCACTGAAGCTTTCTTT | CASSCLRDGREGTEAFF
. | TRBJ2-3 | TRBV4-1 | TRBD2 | TGCGCCGGCAGCCAAGCACTAGCGGGGCCAAGCACAGATACGCAGTATTTT | CAGSQALAGPSTDTQYF
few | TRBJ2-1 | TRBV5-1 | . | TGCGCCAGCAGCTTGCTCGAGAGGGGCGCTTACAATGAGCAGTTCTTC | CASSLLERGAYNEQFF
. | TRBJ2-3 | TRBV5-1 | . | TGCGCCAGCAGCTTGGAGCAGAGCACAGATACGCAGTATTTT | CASSLEQSTDTQYF
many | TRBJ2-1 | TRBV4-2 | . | TGTGCCAGCAGCGCCCAATCCGGACTGCGCCGTTCGGTTGAGCAGTTCTTC | CASSAQSGLRRSVEQFF
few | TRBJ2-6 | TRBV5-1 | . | TGCGCCAGCAGGAGAGATAACTCTGGGGCCAACGTCCTGACTTTC | CASRRDNSGANVLTF
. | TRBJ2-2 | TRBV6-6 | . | TGTGCCAGCAACTCCAGACAGGGACTAAACACCGGGGAGCTGTTTTTT | CASNSRQGLNTGELFF
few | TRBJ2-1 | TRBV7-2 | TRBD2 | TGTGCCAGCAGCTTTTTCGGGGGGTCCTACAATGAGCAGTTCTTC | CASSFFGGSYNEQFF
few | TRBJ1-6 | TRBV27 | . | TGTGCCAGCAGTCTCACAGGCGGATCGTGGGATTCACCCCTCCACTTT | CASSLTGGSWDSPLHF
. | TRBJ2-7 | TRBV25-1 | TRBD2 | TGTGCCAGCAGTGAACTGACTAGCGGGACCAACGAGCAGTACTTC | CASSELTSGTNEQYF
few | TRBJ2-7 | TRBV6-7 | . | TGTGCCAGCAGTCCCCGAGGGGGGCCCTACGAGCAGTACTTC | CASSPRGGPYEQYF
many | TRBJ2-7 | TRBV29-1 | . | TGCAGCGTTGGGGGGGACAGCGTCTACGAGCAGTACTTC | CSVGGDSVYEQYF
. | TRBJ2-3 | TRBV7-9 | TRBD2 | TGTGCCAGCAGCCTCGGGACTAGCGGGGGCTCACGTCAGGATACGCAGTATTTT | CASSLGTSGGSRQDTQYF
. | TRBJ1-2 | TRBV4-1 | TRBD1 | TGCGCCAGCAGCCAAGTGCGGGACAGGGGGAGGATTTTAGGCTACACCTTC | CASSQVRDRGRILGYTF
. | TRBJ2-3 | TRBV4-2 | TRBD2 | TGTGCCAGCAGCGTTACGGGACTAGCGTACGACAGCGCAGATACGCAGTATTTT | CASSVTGLAYDSADTQYF
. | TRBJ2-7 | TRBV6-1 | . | TGTGCCAGCAGGCTGGGACCCTCCTACGAGCAGTACTTC | CASRLGPSYEQYF
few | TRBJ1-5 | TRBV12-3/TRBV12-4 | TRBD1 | TGTGCCAGCAGCCTTATCCAGGGGGGACCCATTAGCAATCAGCCCCAGCATTTT | CASSLIQGGPISNQPQHF
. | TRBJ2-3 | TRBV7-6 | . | TGTGCCAGCAGCTTAGTTCAAGGGCAAAGCACAGATACGCAGTATTTT | CASSLVQGQSTDTQYF
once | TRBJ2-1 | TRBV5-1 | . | TGCGCCAGCAGCGCGGCGACAGTCAATGAGCAGTTCTTC | CASSAATVNEQFF
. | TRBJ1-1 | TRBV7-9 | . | TGTGCCAGCAGCTCAACTCAGGGGAACACTGAAGCTTTCTTT | CASSSTQGNTEAFF
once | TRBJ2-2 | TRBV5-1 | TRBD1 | TGCGCCAGCAGCTCCGGGACAGGGAGTCCCACCGGGGAGCTGTTTTTT | CASSSGTGSPTGELFF
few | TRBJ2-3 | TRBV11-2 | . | TGTGCCAGCAGCTTAGATCACTGGGATGGTAGCACAGATACGCAGTATTTT | CASSLDHWDGSTDTQYF
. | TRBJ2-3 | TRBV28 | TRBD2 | TGTGCCAGCAGTCCGAGTGGGCGGGGGAGCACAGATACGCAGTATTTT | CASSPSGRGSTDTQYF
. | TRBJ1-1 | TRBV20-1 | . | TGCAGTGCTAGAGATAAGAAGGGCGGGAACACTGAAGCTTTCTTT | CSARDKKGGNTEAFF
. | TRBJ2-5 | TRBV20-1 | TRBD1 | TGCAGTGCTGGGGGACAGGGTGGCCAAGAGACCCAGTACTTC | CSAGGQGGQETQYF
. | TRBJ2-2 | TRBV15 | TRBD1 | TGCGCCACCAGCAGAGATTGGGTACAGGGGGACACCGGGGAGCTGTTTTTT | CATSRDWVQGDTGELFF
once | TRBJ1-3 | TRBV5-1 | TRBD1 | TGCGCCAGCAGACCGAGGGACAGGGGCTCTGGAAACACCATATATTTT | CASRPRDRGSGNTIYF
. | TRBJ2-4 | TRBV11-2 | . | TGTGCCAGCAGCTTAGTAAAGGACGGCTCCAGGTCAACTCCCCCCCTGTATGCCAAAAACATTCAGTACTTC | CASSLVKDGSRSTPPLYAKNIQYF